These 12 T cell receptor beta chains were all obtained from the same sample, sequenced in a study of cytomegalovirus exposure and HLA in healthy donors. The PCR used 60 Vbeta and 13 Jbeta primers. TCRdb's copy holds only in-frame clones and misses some; the assay was immunoSEQ multiplex PCR. The top ten hold 0.65% to 0.95% of the sample, which has 150,000 or so clones, 76% seen once. The sequencing input was PBMCs. All receptors derive from a female donor in good health and CMV-seronegative.

The chain joins TRBV30 to TRBJ1-2; 7 positions match TRBD1. V was clipped by 2 bases and J by 0 bases; unmatched bases: 3. Looked up from germline, CDR1 is GTSNPN and CDR2 is SVGIG (reference sequence). CDR3 length: 14 amino acids. The DNA for the CDR3 is TGTGCCTGGAGTAAGGGGACAGCTAACTATGGCTACACCTTC. It is translated as CAWSKGTANYGYTF.

The chain recombines TRBV30 with TRBJ2-3; maybe TRBD1 (6 bases). The length of the CDR3 is 14 residues. Between the trimmed V and J ends, which lost 3 bases and 4 bases, there was a span of 14 bases. The germline V gene has CDR1 GTSNPN and CDR2 SVGIG (reference sequence). CDR3 sequence: CAWSPDSGPDTQYF. The CDR3 coding sequence is TGTGCCTGGAGCCCGGACAGTGGCCCAGATACGCAGTATTTT.

CDR3 nucleotides: TGTGCCAGCAGTTTAGAGTCGGGGGTTGGCGAGCAGTACTTC. It is translated as CASSLESGVGEQYF. The rearrangement links TRBV27 to TRBJ2-7; tentatively, D is TRBD2 (6 bases). The ends were cut back, 2 bases at V and 6 bases at J, with 14 bases in the middle. CDR3 length: 14 residues. Germline V gene sequence: CDR1 MNHEY, CDR2 SMNVEV (reference sequence).

The chain joins TRBV10-3 to TRBJ2-3, with 7 bases matching TRBD2. This CDR3 region has 16 residues. CDR1 is ENHRY and CDR2 is SYGVKD in the germline V gene. V shed 6 bases, J shed 1 base, and the junction held 10 bases outside the gene matches. The CDR3 sequence is CAISPQGGSGTDTQYF. The CDR3 nucleotides are TGTGCCATCAGCCCCCAGGGCGGGAGTGGCACAGATACGCAGTATTTT.

The rearrangement uses TRBV21-1 and TRBJ2-7; the table calls TRBD1, which could not be checked here. TRBV21-1 corresponds to a pseudogene. The CDR3 has 16 residues. As DNA, the CDR3 is TGTGCCAGCAGCCAGGCGAAAGGGACAGGGCACTACGAGCAGTACTTC. Amino acid sequence: CASSQAKGTGHYEQYF.

The count of this clone is one. V usage is TRBV19 and J usage is TRBJ2-1; D not resolved. CDR3 length: 14 amino acids. Germline V gives CDR1 LNHDA, CDR2 SQIVND (reference sequence). The germline V and J ends were trimmed by 7 bases and 5 bases, with 15 bases remaining between them. This CDR3 reads CASMAGWADNEQFF. The CDR3 coding sequence is TGTGCCAGTATGGCCGGTTGGGCCGACAATGAGCAGTTCTTC.

With regard to this clone: At the DNA level, this CDR3 is encoded by other sequences in the same sample as well. The chain recombines TRBV2 with TRBJ1-2, with TRBD1 as a possible D gene (5 bases). Trimming removed 3 bases at V and 7 bases at J, with 9 bases between. Germline values: CDR1 SNHLY, CDR2 FYNNEI. This CDR3 has 12 amino acids. CDR3 coding DNA: TGTGCCAGCAGTGAGGGCAGGGTTGGCTACACCTTC. It specifies CASSEGRVGYTF.

The genes are TRBV5-1 and TRBJ1-1, with 7 bases identical to TRBD1. Germline V gives CDR1 SGHRS, CDR2 YFSETQ. The J segment lost 0 bases and the V segment lost 1 base, leaving 6 bases of the junction unmatched. This CDR3 is built from 16 residues. The CDR3 coding sequence is TGCGCCAGCAGCTTGACAGGGGATAAAGTGAACACTGAAGCTTTCTTT. Translation gives CASSLTGDKVNTEAFF.

The chain links TRBV15 to TRBJ1-1; 7 bases are a match to TRBD1. The CDR3 has 15 amino acids. Germline V gives CDR1 LNHNV, CDR2 YYDKDF (reference sequence). After removal of 0 bases from V and 7 bases from J, the junction contained 8 bases not matched to a gene. This chain's CDR3 is CATSRDGQGVFEAFF. DNA of the CDR3: TGTGCCACCAGCAGAGATGGGCAGGGGGTTTTTGAAGCTTTCTTT.

The rearrangement links TRBV28 to TRBJ2-2, with 7 bases identical to TRBD1. After removal of 5 bases from V and 4 bases from J, the junction contained 10 bases not matched to a gene. Germline lookup yields CDR1 MDHEN and CDR2 SYDVKM. The CDR3 consists of 16 residues. Written as DNA, the CDR3 is TGTGCCAGCAGTCCCCGACAGGGAATGGGCACCGGGGAGCTGTTTTTT. Amino acid sequence: CASSPRQGMGTGELFF.

The chain uses TRBV9 and TRBJ2-3, with D possibly TRBD2 on 7 matching bases. The ends were cut back, 0 bases at V and 5 bases at J, with 10 bases in the middle. Looked up from germline, CDR1 is SGDLS and CDR2 is YYNGEE. The CDR3 contains 14 residues. The chain's CDR3 is CASSVAGGGDTQYF. CDR3 DNA sequence: TGTGCCAGCAGCGTAGCGGGGGGCGGAGATACGCAGTATTTT.

The chain recombines TRBV5-1 with TRBJ2-5; TRBD2 agrees at 14 bases. J lost 9 bases, V lost 4 bases, and 2 bases had no gene match. CDR1 SGHRS and CDR2 YFSETQ come from the germline V gene. There are 13 residues in the CDR3. CDR3 residues: CASSPGLAGAQYF. CDR3 nucleotides: TGCGCCAGCAGCCCGGGACTAGCGGGGGCCCAGTACTTC.